The subject of this entry is one T cell receptor beta chain. In the original workflow: Scientists estimated how many nucleated cells there were by amplifying reference gene primers. TCRdb keeps only in-frame clones here, not all; method: immunoSEQ multiplex PCR. The D gene and trimming were derived from the DNA, and the V and J assignments and clone size from that table. The sample lists 90,000 to 110,000 clones; roughly 84% were seen once. These data come from a study of blood T cell repertoires in COVID-19. Study information: Acute and convalescent COVID-19 specimens originated in the United States, Italy and Spain. T cells, B-cell-depleted T cells, or PBMCs supplied cDNA or gDNA.

Germline assignment: CDR1 SGHRS and CDR2 YFSETQ. This CDR3 comprises 16 residues. Trimming removed 4 bases from V and 4 bases from J; junction bases left unmatched: 12. V usage is TRBV5-1 and J usage is TRBJ2-3, with 7 positions matching TRBD2. The sample consisted of peripheral blood. The TCR sequence derives from a woman older than 75 with active or convalescent COVID-19. The CDR3: CASSRRQSGNSDTQYF. As DNA, the CDR3 is TGCGCCAGCAGCCGACGGCAAAGCGGGAACTCAGATACGCAGTATTTT.